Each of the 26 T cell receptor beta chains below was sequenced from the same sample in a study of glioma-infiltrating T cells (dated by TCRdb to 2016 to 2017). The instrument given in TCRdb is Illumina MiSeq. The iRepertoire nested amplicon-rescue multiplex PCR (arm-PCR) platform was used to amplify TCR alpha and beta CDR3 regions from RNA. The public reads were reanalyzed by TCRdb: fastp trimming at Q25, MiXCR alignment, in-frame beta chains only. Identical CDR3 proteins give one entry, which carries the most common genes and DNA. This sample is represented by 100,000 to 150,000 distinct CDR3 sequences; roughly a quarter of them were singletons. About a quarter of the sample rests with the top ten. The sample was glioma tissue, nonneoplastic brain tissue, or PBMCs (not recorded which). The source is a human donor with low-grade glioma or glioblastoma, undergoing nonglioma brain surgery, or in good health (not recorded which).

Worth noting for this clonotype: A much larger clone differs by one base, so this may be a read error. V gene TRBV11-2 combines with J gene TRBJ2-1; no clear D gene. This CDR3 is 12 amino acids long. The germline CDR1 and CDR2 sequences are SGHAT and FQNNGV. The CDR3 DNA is TGTGCCAGCAGCTTAGCGCACAATGGGCAGTTCTTC. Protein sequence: CASSLAHNGQFF. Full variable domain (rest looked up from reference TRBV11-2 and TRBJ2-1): EAGVAQSPRYKIIEKRQSVAFWCNPISGHATLYWYQQILGQGPKLLIQFQNNGVVDDSQLPKDRFSAERLKGVDSTLKIQPAKLEDSAVYLCASSLAHNGQFFGPGTRLTVL.

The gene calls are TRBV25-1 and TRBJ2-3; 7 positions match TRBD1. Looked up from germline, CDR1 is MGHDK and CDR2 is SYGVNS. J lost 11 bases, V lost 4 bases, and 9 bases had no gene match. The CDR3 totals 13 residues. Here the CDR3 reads CASSAADRTMQYF. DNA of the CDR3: TGTGCCAGCAGTGCGGCGGACAGGACAATGCAGTATTTT.

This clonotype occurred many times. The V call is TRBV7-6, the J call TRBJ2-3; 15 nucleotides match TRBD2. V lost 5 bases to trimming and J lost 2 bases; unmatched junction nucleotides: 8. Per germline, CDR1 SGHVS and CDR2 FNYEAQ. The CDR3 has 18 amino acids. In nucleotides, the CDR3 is TGTGCCAGCAGCCGACTCGGACTAGCGGGGGGGAACACAGATACGCAGTATTTT. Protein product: CASSRLGLAGGNTDTQYF. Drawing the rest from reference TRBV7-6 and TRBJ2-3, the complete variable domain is GAGVSQSPRYKVTKRGQDVALRCDPISGHVSLYWYRQALGQGPEFLTYFNYEAQQDKSGLPNDRFSAERPEGSISTLTIQRTEQRDSAMYRCASSRLGLAGGNTDTQYFGPGTRLTVL.

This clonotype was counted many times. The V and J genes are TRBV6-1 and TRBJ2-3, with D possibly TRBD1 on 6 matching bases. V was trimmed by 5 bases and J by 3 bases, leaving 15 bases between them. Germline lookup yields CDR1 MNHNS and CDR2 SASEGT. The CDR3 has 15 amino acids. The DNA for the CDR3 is TGTGCCAGCAGTCGTTCACAGGGTTGGACAGATACGCAGTATTTT. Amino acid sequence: CASSRSQGWTDTQYF.

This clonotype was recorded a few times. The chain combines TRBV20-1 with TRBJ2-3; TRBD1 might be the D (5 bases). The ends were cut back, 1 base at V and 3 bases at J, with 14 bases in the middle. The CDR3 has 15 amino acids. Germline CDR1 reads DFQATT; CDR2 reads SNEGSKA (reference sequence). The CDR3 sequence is CSARAPGINTDTQYF. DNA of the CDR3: TGCAGTGCTAGAGCCCCAGGGATCAATACAGATACGCAGTATTTT.

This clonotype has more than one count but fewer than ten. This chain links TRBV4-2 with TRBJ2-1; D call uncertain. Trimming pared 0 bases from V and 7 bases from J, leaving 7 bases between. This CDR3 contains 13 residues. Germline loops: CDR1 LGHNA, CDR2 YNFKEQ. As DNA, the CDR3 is TGTGCCAGCAGCCAAGATCGGTGGAATGAGCAGTTCTTC. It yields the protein CASSQDRWNEQFF.

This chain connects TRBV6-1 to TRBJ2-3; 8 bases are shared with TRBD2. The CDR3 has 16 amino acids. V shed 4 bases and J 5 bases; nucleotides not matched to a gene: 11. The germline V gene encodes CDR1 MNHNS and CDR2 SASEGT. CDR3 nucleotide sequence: TGTGCCAGCAGTGGGGTTGAACGGGGGGGCCAAGATACGCAGTATTTT. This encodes CASSGVERGGQDTQYF.

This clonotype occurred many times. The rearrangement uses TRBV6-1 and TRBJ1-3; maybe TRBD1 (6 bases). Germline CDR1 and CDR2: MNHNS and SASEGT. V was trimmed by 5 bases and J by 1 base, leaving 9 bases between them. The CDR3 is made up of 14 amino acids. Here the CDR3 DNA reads TGTGCCAGCAGTTCAGGGGAATCTGGAAACACCATATATTTT. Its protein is CASSSGESGNTIYF.

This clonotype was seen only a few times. As DNA, the CDR3 is TGTGCCAGCAGCCAAGATGGTGAGGGGGTAAAGGAAAAACTGTTTTTT. Amino acid sequence: CASSQDGEGVKEKLFF. The V call is TRBV3-1, the J call TRBJ1-4; maybe TRBD1 (6 bases). Germline CDR1 and CDR2: LGHDT and YNNKEL (reference sequence). The CDR3 loop spans 16 amino acids. Trimming stripped 0 bases from V and 8 bases from J, with 16 bases between.

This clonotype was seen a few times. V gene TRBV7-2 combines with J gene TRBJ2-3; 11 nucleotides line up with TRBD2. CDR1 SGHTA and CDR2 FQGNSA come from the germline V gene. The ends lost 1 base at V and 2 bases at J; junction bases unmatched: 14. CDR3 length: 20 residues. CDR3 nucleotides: TGTGCCAGCAGCTTAGTGCGTCCGACTAGCGGGGTCACCCACACAGATACGCAGTATTTT. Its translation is CASSLVRPTSGVTHTDTQYF.

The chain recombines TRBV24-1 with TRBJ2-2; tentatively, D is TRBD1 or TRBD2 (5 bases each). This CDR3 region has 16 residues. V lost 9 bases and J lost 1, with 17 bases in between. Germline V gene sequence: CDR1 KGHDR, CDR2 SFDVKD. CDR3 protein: CATSFDGTVNTGELFF. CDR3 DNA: TGTGCCACCTCTTTTGACGGGACCGTGAACACCGGGGAGCTGTTTTTT.

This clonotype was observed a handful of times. CDR3 coding DNA: TGTGCCAGCAGTTTATTCCGCCAGCCCTACGAGCAGTACGTC. Its translation is CASSLFRQPYEQYV. The J gene is TRBJ2-7, the V gene TRBV28; D not resolved. V lost 1 base and J 2 bases, leaving 9 bases between the germline ends. Germline V gene data show CDR1 as MDHEN and CDR2 as SYDVKM. This CDR3 has 14 amino acids.

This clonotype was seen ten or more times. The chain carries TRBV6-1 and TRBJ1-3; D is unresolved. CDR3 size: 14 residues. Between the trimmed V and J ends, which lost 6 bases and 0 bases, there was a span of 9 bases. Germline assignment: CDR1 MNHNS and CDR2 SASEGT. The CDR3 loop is CASRRGDSGNTIYF. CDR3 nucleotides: TGTGCCAGCAGACGCGGGGACTCTGGAAACACCATATATTTT.

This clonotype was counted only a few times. The CDR3 loop is CASSFFSYGYTF. The CDR3, as DNA: TGTGCCAGCAGTTTTTTCTCCTATGGCTACACCTTC. The V and J genes are TRBV12-3 or TRBV12-4 and TRBJ1-2; D is unresolved. The V end was cut by 3 bases, the J end by 4 bases, with 6 bases between. CDR3 length: 12 amino acids.

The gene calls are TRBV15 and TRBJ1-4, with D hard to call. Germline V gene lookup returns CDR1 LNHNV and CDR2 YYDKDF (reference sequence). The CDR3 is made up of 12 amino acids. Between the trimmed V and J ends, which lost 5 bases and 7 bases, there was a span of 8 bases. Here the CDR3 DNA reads TGTGCCACCAGCCGGGGTGGTGAAAAACTGTTTTTT. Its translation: CATSRGGEKLFF.

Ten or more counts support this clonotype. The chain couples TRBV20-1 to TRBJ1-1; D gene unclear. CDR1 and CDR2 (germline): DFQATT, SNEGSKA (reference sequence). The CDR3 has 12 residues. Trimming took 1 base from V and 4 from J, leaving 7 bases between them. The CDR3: CSARGRLTEAFF. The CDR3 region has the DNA TGCAGTGCTAGAGGCCGGCTCACTGAAGCTTTCTTT.

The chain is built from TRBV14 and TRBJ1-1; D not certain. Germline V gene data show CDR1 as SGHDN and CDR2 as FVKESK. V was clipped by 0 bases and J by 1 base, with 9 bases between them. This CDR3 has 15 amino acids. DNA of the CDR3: TGTGCCAGCAGCCAAGAACGCATCCCGAACACTGAAGCTTTCTTT. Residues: CASSQERIPNTEAFF.

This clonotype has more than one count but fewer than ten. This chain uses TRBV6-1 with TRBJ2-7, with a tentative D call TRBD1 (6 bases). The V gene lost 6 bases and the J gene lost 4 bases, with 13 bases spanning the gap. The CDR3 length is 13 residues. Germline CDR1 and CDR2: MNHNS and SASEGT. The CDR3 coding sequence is TGTGCCAGCAGACCCGCAGGGGTATACGAGCAGTACGTC. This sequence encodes CASRPAGVYEQYV.

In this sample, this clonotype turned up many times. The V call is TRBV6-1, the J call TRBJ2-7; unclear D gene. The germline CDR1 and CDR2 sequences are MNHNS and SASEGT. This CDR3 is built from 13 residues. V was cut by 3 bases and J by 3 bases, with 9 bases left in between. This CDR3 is CASSEPGDYEQYV. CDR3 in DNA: TGTGCCAGCAGTGAGCCCGGTGACTACGAGCAGTACGTC.

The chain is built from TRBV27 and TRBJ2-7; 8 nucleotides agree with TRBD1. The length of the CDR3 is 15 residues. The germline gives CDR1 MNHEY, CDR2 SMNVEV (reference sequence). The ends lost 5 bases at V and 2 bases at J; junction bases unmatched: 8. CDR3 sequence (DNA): TGTGCCAGCAGTCTCCGGGACAGGCCCACCTACGAGCAGTACGTC. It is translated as CASSLRDRPTYEQYV.

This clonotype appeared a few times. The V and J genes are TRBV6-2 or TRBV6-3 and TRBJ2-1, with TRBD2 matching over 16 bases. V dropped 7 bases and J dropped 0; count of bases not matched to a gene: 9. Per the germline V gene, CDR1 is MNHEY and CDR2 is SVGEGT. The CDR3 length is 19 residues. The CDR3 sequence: CASTSPGLAGGPSYNEQFF. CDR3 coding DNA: TGTGCCAGCACTTCACCGGGACTAGCGGGGGGGCCCTCCTACAATGAGCAGTTCTTC.

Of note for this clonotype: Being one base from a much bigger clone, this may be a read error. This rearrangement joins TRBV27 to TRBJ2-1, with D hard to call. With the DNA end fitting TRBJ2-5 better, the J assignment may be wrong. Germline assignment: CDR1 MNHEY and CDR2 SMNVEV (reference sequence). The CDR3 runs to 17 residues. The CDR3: CAGSFIGWHPWLETQYF. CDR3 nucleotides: TGTGCCGGCAGTTTCATTGGGTGGCACCCATGGTTAGAGACCCAGTACTTC.

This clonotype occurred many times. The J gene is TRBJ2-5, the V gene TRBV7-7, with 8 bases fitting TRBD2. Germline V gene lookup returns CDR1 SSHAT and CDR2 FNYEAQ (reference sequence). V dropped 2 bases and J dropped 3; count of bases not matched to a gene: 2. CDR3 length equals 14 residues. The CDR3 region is CASSLSGGKETQYF. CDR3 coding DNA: TGTGCCAGCAGCTTAAGCGGGGGTAAAGAGACCCAGTACTTC. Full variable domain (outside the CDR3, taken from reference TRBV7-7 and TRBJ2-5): GAGVSQSPRYKVTKRGQDVTLRCDPISSHATLYWYQQALGQGPEFLTYFNYEAQPDKSGLPSDRFSAERPEGSISTLTIQRTEQRDSAMYRCASSLSGGKETQYFGPGTRLLVL.

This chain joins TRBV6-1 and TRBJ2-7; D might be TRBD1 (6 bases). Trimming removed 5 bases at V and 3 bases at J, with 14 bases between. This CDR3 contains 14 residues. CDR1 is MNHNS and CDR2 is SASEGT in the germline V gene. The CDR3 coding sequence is TGTGCCAGCAGTATCCAGGGGTTGGGCTACGAGCAGTACGTC. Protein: CASSIQGLGYEQYV.

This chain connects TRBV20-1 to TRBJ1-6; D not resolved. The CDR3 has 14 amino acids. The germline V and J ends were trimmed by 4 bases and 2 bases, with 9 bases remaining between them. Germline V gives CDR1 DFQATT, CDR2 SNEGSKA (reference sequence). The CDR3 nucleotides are TGCAGTGCTATGGCTGGAGCCTATAATTCACCCCTCCACTTT. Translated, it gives CSAMAGAYNSPLHF.

The CDR3 protein is CASSLPRRGSNTEAFF. The CDR3, as DNA: TGTGCCAGCAGCTTACCTCGCAGGGGCTCCAACACTGAAGCTTTCTTT. The chain is built from TRBV7-2 and TRBJ1-1, with a possible D match to TRBD1 (6 bases). Germline loops: CDR1 SGHTA, CDR2 FQGNSA. The CDR3 has 16 amino acids. Deletions cut 2 bases from V and 2 bases from J, with 15 bases between. The complete variable domain, with remaining parts taken from reference TRBV7-2 and TRBJ1-1, reads GAGVSQSPSNKVTEKGKDVELRCDPISGHTALYWYRQSLGQGLEFLIYFQGNSAPDKSGLPSDRFSAERTGGSVSTLTIQRTQQEDSAVYLCASSLPRRGSNTEAFFGQGTRLTVV.